The 26 T cell receptor beta chains below come from one sample, sequenced in a study of shared clonotypes between healthy human individuals. Measured with immunoSEQ multiplex PCR; TCRdb has only the in-frame clones, and not every one. The sample contains more than 400,000 clones, about 85% of which appear only once. Input material: PBMCs. Receptors originate from a woman between 40 and 50 years old in good health. Some clones in this sample may be carry-over from other donors' samples.

CDR3 in DNA: TGTGCCAGCAGTGGCGACACCTACAATGAGCAGTTCTTC. This sequence encodes CASSGDTYNEQFF. This chain links TRBV2 with TRBJ2-1; no firm D call. Per germline, CDR1 SNHLY and CDR2 FYNNEI. This CDR3 has 13 residues. Trimming removed 4 bases at V and 2 bases at J, with 6 bases between. Full variable domain (remainder filled in from reference TRBV2 and TRBJ2-1): EPEVTQTPSHQVTQMGQEVILRCVPISNHLYFYWYRQILGQKVEFLVSFYNNEISEKSEIFDDQFSVERPDGSNFTLKIRSTKLEDSAMYFCASSGDTYNEQFFGPGTRLTVL.

In regard to this clone: One base separates it from a far larger clone, so it is likely a read error. The V and J genes are TRBV5-1 and TRBJ1-4; weak D call: TRBD1 (5 bases). The CDR3 spans 14 residues. Per germline, CDR1 SGHRS and CDR2 YFSETQ. The germline V and J ends were trimmed by 2 bases and 4 bases, with 9 bases remaining between them. The CDR3 protein is CASSLQDHNEKLFF. CDR3 sequence (DNA): TGCGCCAGCAGCTTACAGGATCATAATGAAAAACTGTTTTTT.

The gene calls are TRBV5-6 and TRBJ2-5; 9 nucleotides agree with TRBD1. The ends lost 4 bases at V and 5 bases at J; junction bases unmatched: 9. Germline-derived CDR1 and CDR2 are SGHDT and YYEEEE. CDR3 length: 15 amino acids. This CDR3 is CASSRKGTGWETQYF. CDR3 DNA: TGTGCCAGCAGCCGTAAGGGGACAGGGTGGGAGACCCAGTACTTC.

Here the CDR3 DNA reads TGTGCCAGCTCACCACCGTTAGCAGGCAGCCCTGAAGCTTTCTTT. As protein: CASSPPLAGSPEAFF. This rearrangement joins TRBV18 to TRBJ1-1; D unclear. The V and J ends lost 0 bases and 6 bases respectively, with 14 bases between them. CDR1 KGHSH and CDR2 LQKENI come from the germline V gene. The CDR3 runs to 15 residues. The complete variable domain, with remaining parts taken from reference TRBV18 and TRBJ1-1, reads NAGVMQNPRHLVRRRGQEARLRCSPMKGHSHVYWYRQLPEEGLKFMVYLQKENIIDESGMPKERFSAEFPKEGPSILRIQQVVRGDSAAYFCASSPPLAGSPEAFFGQGTRLTVV.

This rearrangement joins TRBV2 to TRBJ1-1; D unresolved. This CDR3 is 12 amino acids long. The germline V and J ends were trimmed by 9 bases and 1 base, with 9 bases remaining between them. Germline CDR1 SNHLY, CDR2 FYNNEI. The DNA for the CDR3 is TGTGCCAGTCGAGAAGGGAACACTGAAGCTTTCTTT. Its protein product is CASREGNTEAFF.

The chain has TRBV2 and TRBJ1-5, with D maybe TRBD1 (5 bases). V lost 6 bases, J lost 0 bases, and 12 bases lay in between. The CDR3 is made up of 15 amino acids. Germline V lookup: CDR1 SNHLY, CDR2 FYNNEI. The CDR3 loop is CASSVDSYSNQPQHF. The CDR3 DNA is TGTGCCAGCAGCGTAGACAGTTATAGCAATCAGCCCCAGCATTTT.

J is TRBJ2-1 and V is TRBV2; D unresolved. Trimming removed 7 bases from V and 12 bases from J, with 28 bases in between. CDR1 and CDR2 (germline): SNHLY, FYNNEI. The CDR3 totals 16 residues. CDR3 bases: TGTGCCAGCACCGGCAAACTCTCGTATATCTCTCTCGGGCAGTTCTTC. Translation gives CASTGKLSYISLGQFF.

Concerning this clone: This probably arose from a read error, given a far larger clone one base away. This specimen includes other DNA sequences encoding the same CDR3. J is TRBJ1-1 and V is TRBV11-2; D unresolved. Per germline, CDR1 SGHAT and CDR2 FQNNGV. This CDR3 has 13 residues. V was cut by 5 bases and J by 0 bases, with 7 bases left in between. The CDR3: CASSRTVNTEAFF. Written as DNA, the CDR3 is TGTGCCAGCAGCAGGACTGTGAACACTGAAGCTTTCTTT.

This chain links TRBV28 with TRBJ1-2, with a possible D match to TRBD1 (6 bases). The CDR3 length is 13 residues. CDR1 MDHEN and CDR2 SYDVKM come from the germline V gene. Trimming took 7 bases from V and 7 from J, leaving 16 bases between them. CDR3 bases: TGTGCCAGCAACCCGCGGGGGGCAACTGGCTACACCTTC. Its translation: CASNPRGATGYTF.

The chain links TRBV27 to TRBJ2-1; D remains ambiguous. Looked up from germline, CDR1 is MNHEY and CDR2 is SMNVEV (reference sequence). The CDR3 spans 14 residues. V was pared by 0 bases and J by 9 bases, with 12 bases between. The DNA of the CDR3 is TGTGCCAGCAGTTTATCTATGGGGTACGGTGAGCAGTTCTTC. Translating gives CASSLSMGYGEQFF.

The sample holds a few counts of this clone. V usage is TRBV5-6 and J usage is TRBJ2-7, with 7 nucleotides matching TRBD2. The trim removed 4 bases at V and 3 bases at J, leaving 1 base unmatched. Germline CDR1 reads SGHDT; CDR2 reads YYEEEE. This CDR3 has 12 amino acids. CDR3 nucleotides: TGTGCCAGCAGCCGGGACTACTACGAGCAGTACTTC. Translating it yields CASSRDYYEQYF.

The chain joins TRBV9 to TRBJ2-3; D is uncertain. CDR3 length: 15 amino acids. The germline CDR1 and CDR2 sequences are SGDLS and YYNGEE. The V end lost 2 bases, the J end lost 2 bases, and 12 bases lay between the germline ends. CDR3 in DNA: TGTGCCAGCAGCGTCTGGGGAAGGAACACAGATACGCAGTATTTT. Its protein is CASSVWGRNTDTQYF.

The V gene is TRBV18, the J gene TRBJ2-7, with D possibly being TRBD2 (6 bases). V lost 2 bases and J lost 2, with 13 bases in between. The CDR3 is made up of 15 amino acids. Germline assignment: CDR1 KGHSH and CDR2 LQKENI. The CDR3 DNA reads TGTGCCAGCTCACCATTCGCGGAGGGCGCCTACGAGCAGTACTTC. Its protein is CASSPFAEGAYEQYF.

The chain has TRBV21-1 and TRBJ2-5. TRBV21-1 is flagged as a pseudogene. The CDR3 has 12 residues. CDR3 amino acids: CASSNGSWTQYF. The CDR3 coding sequence is TGTGCCAGCAGCAATGGGTCTTGGACCCAGTACTTC.

The rearrangement uses TRBV5-8 and TRBJ2-5, with unresolved D. CDR3 length equals 10 residues. Germline loops: CDR1 SGHTS, CDR2 YDEGEE. V shed 0 bases and J shed 6 bases, with 0 bases lying between them. The CDR3 DNA sequence: TGTGCCAGCAGCTTGGAGACCCAGTACTTC. Protein: CASSLETQYF.

V and J are TRBV27 and TRBJ2-5, with no clear D. In germline, CDR1 is MNHEY, CDR2 SMNVEV (reference sequence). CDR3 length: 13 residues. Trimming removed 3 bases from V and 0 bases from J, with 5 bases in between. The CDR3 DNA reads TGTGCCAGCAGTTTCGGACACCAAGAGACCCAGTACTTC. Protein sequence: CASSFGHQETQYF.

The chain links TRBV30 to TRBJ2-3; D not resolved. CDR3 length equals 15 residues. Trimming removed 1 base from V and 0 bases from J, with 11 bases in between. Germline CDR1 is GTSNPN and CDR2 is SVGIG (reference sequence). DNA for the CDR3: TGTGCCTGGAGTGAGGGCAGACCCAGCACAGATACGCAGTATTTT. Translating it yields CAWSEGRPSTDTQYF.

The chain uses TRBV5-1 and TRBJ2-5; 13 positions match TRBD2. Germline lookup yields CDR1 SGHRS and CDR2 YFSETQ. The CDR3 totals 16 residues. The ends lost 4 bases at V and 5 bases at J; junction bases unmatched: 8. The CDR3: CASSPSGTSGTETQYF. The CDR3 region has the DNA TGCGCCAGCAGCCCGTCCGGGACTAGCGGGACGGAGACCCAGTACTTC.

The chain carries TRBV7-3 and TRBJ1-2; no reliable D call. The V end was cut by 1 base, the J end by 8 bases, with 11 bases between. CDR1 is SGHTA and CDR2 is FQGTGA in the germline V gene. The CDR3 has 13 amino acids. CDR3 loop: CASSLNRGSGYTF. DNA for the CDR3: TGTGCCAGCAGCTTAAACCGGGGTTCCGGCTACACCTTC.

This clone appeared a single time. The chain is built from TRBV18 and TRBJ2-3, with D unresolved. V lost 4 bases and J 2 bases, leaving 4 bases between the germline ends. Looked up from germline, CDR1 is KGHSH and CDR2 is LQKENI. This CDR3 is 12 amino acids long. CDR3: CASSLITDTQYF. As DNA, the CDR3 is TGTGCCAGCTCACTAATCACAGATACGCAGTATTTT.

This clone has a handful of counts. The rearrangement links TRBV4-2 to TRBJ2-2; the D is unclear. Trimming removed 0 bases from V and 4 bases from J, with 9 bases in between. This CDR3 comprises 15 residues. The germline gives CDR1 LGHNA, CDR2 YNFKEQ. Written as DNA, the CDR3 is TGTGCCAGCAGCCAAGAAGCGTCGAGCACCGGGGAGCTGTTTTTT. Translation: CASSQEASSTGELFF.

This chain links TRBV7-8 with TRBJ1-1; D is ambiguous. CDR3 length equals 13 residues. Germline V gene lookup returns CDR1 SGHVS and CDR2 FQNEAQ. Trimming took off 2 bases at V and 7 bases at J, with 11 bases between the two ends. The DNA of the CDR3 is TGTGCCAGCAGCTTAACGGCACTCGGTGAAGCTTTCTTT. Its translation is CASSLTALGEAFF.

CDR3 sequence reads: CAWSVRGTYSNQPQHF. In DNA form, the CDR3 reads TGTGCCTGGAGTGTACGGGGAACGTATAGCAATCAGCCCCAGCATTTT. The chain is built from TRBV30 and TRBJ1-5; no firm D call. This CDR3 has 16 amino acids. Trimming cost V 0 bases and J 0 bases, with 12 bases left between them. The germline gives CDR1 GTSNPN, CDR2 SVGIG (reference sequence).

About this clone itself: A read error likely explains this, since a far larger clone differs by one base. V usage is TRBV15 and J usage is TRBJ1-1; D gene unclear. Germline CDR1 is LNHNV and CDR2 is YYDKDF (reference sequence). The CDR3 has 16 residues. The CDR3 loop is CATSGEGGALNTEAFF. In DNA, the CDR3 is TGTGCCACCAGCGGAGAAGGTGGAGCCTTGAACACTGAAGCTTTCTTT.

The chain couples TRBV11-2 to TRBJ2-1, with D possibly TRBD1 on 5 matching bases. There are 13 residues in the CDR3. The ends were cut back, 4 bases at V and 7 bases at J, with 11 bases in the middle. Per germline, CDR1 SGHAT and CDR2 FQNNGV. CDR3 region: CASSSVGVNEQFF. CDR3 DNA sequence: TGTGCCAGCAGCTCGGTAGGGGTGAATGAGCAGTTCTTC.

The genes are TRBV18 and TRBJ2-3; no firm D call. Trimming stripped 2 bases from V and 2 bases from J, with 8 bases between. Germline values: CDR1 KGHSH, CDR2 LQKENI. The CDR3 spans 14 residues. CDR3 sequence (DNA): TGTGCCAGCTCACCAGGTACCGTCACAGATACGCAGTATTTT. Residues: CASSPGTVTDTQYF.